Sequencing of this T cell receptor beta chain was carried out in a study of blood T cells in healthy people across ages. Study-wide findings and caveats: TCR beta diversity was tightly associated with the proportion of naive T cells. Higher diversity, along with more naive CD4+ cells, distinguished long-lived donors from aged donors.

This clonotype has only a few counts. Its matching antigen is unknown. The CDR3 length is 12 residues. Germline V gene lookup returns CDR1 LGHDT and CDR2 YNNKEL (reference sequence). Using a J-beta primer mix together with a sample-barcoded 5' primer, a second PCR was run for roughly 6 to 11 cycles. Each cDNA molecule carried a tag from a template-switch adaptor that contained 12 random nucleotides. A minimum of 3 million CDR3-containing paired-end reads was obtained for each sample. TCRdb fed the 5' RACE reads into MiXCR, producing one record per CDR3 protein. The sample includes 760,000 or so distinct CDR3 sequences, 20% to 25% seen only once; the top ten take 9.4%. A further study also used this sample, focusing on T cells of mothers and their children.

The origin of this receptor is a boy aged 5-17 years in good health. The source material was blood. The rearrangement joins TRBV3-1 to TRBJ2-5; 8 bases align to TRBD1. With the DNA end fitting TRBJ2-1 better, the J assignment may be wrong. The CDR3 DNA reads TGTGCCAGTTCGGACAGGGCGTATGAGCAGTTCTTC. Its translation: CASSDRAYEQFF.